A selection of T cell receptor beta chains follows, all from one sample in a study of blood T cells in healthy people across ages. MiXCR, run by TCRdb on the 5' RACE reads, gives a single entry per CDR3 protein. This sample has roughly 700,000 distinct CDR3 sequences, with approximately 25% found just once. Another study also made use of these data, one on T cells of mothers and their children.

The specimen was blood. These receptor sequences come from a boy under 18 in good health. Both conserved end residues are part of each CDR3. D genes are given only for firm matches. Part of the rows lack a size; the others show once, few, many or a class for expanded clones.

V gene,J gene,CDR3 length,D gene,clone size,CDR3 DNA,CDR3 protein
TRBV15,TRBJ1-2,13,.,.,TGTGCCACCAGCAGAGTAGATCTCTATGGCTACACCTTC,CATSRVDLYGYTF
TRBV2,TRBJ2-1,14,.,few,TGTGCCGGCACATCCCGGACTACCTACAATGAGCAGTTCTTC,CAGTSRTTYNEQFF
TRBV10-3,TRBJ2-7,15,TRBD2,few,TGTGCCATCAGTGAGTCTCCTAGCGGGACCTACGAGCAGTACTTC,CAISESPSGTYEQYF
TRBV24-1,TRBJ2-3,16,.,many,TGTGCCACCAGTGATTTTCCAGGCCTAAGCACAGATACGCAGTATTTT,CATSDFPGLSTDTQYF
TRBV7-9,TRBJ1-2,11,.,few,TGTGCCAGCAGCTTAATGGGGGACTACACCTTC,CASSLMGDYTF
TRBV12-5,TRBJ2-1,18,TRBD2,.,TGTGCTAGTGGTTTGTTGGCTAGCGGGAGGAGCTCCTACAATGAGCAGTTCTTC,CASGLLASGRSSYNEQFF
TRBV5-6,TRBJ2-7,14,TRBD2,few,TGTGCCAGCAGCACCCCGGGGCTAGCGGGCCCGCAGTACTTC,CASSTPGLAGPQYF
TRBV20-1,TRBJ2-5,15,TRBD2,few,TGCAGTGCTAGAGAACCCCGGGGGGGTGGTGAGACCCAGTACTTC,CSAREPRGGGETQYF
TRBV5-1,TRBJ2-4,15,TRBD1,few,TGCGCCAGCAGCTTGGACGGGACAGGGGGGTACATTCAGTACTTC,CASSLDGTGGYIQYF
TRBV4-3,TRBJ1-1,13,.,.,TGCGCCAGCAGCCAACGTATGTTTACTGAAGCTTTCTTT,CASSQRMFTEAFF
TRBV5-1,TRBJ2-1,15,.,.,TGCGCCAGCAGCTTGCTCGCGGGAAGGCACAATGAGCAGTTCTTC,CASSLLAGRHNEQFF
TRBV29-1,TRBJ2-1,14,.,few,TGCAGCGTTGAAGGTGACTGGGGTAACAATGAGCAGTTCTTC,CSVEGDWGNNEQFF
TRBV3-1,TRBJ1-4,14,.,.,TGTGCCAGCAGCCAGGGTACTCTAAATGAAAAACTGTTTTTT,CASSQGTLNEKLFF
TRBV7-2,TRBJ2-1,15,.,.,TGTGCCAGCAGCGGGGACCCTAGCTCCTACAATGAGCAGTTCTTC,CASSGDPSSYNEQFF
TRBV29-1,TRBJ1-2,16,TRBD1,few,TGCAGCGTTGGTTGGGGACAGGGGGGCGGACTTCATGGCTACACCTTC,CSVGWGQGGGLHGYTF
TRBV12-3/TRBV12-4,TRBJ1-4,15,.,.,TGTGCCAGCAGTTTCAAGGGCCTCGCGGCGGAAAAACTGTTTTTT,CASSFKGLAAEKLFF
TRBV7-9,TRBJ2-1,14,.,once,TGTGCCAGCAGCTTAAGTCTCCCCTACAATGAGCAGTTCTTC,CASSLSLPYNEQFF
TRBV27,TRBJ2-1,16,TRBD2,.,TGTGCCAGCAGCCCCTGGGGGGGAGGAATCGGCAATGAGCAGTTCTTC,CASSPWGGGIGNEQFF
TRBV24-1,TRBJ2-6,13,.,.,TGTGCCACCAGTGATTGGGGGGCCAACGTCCTGACTTTC,CATSDWGANVLTF
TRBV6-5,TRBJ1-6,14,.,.,TGTGCCAGTAGCCTCGGGGCGGCAGATTCACCCCTCCACTTT,CASSLGAADSPLHF